This note documents a single T cell receptor (beta chain) sequence. Its antigen is not identified. A much larger clone is a single base away; this may be a read error. Trimming left V 5 bases short and J 7 bases short, with 8 bases between. In germline, CDR1 is SEHNR, CDR2 FQNEAQ (reference sequence). This CDR3 is built from 11 residues. Input for naive CD8 libraries was about 19,000 to 1,100,000 sorted cells; the RNA fraction used was 10%, 30% or 50%. Naive CD8 T cells were FACS-sorted by CD8+CD4-CCR7+CD45RA+ markers. TCRdb reanalysed the PCR reads using MiXCR and keeps one entry per CDR3 protein. The repertoire holds 70,000 to 90,000 distinct CDR3 sequences, around 20% seen once, with 1.1% in the top ten. The entry originates in a study of molecular identifiers for immune sequencing clone quantification. General study results and limits: Barcode sharing among identical TCR molecules could make large clones appear smaller. Clones carrying above 20 RNA copies accounted for over 99% of effector molecules, under 1% in naive cells.

J is TRBJ2-5 and V is TRBV7-9, with D tentatively TRBD2 (5 bases). The sample comprised naive CD8+ T cells from blood, with Jurkat cell RNA spiked in. This sample's subset: FACS-sorted CD8+CD4-CCR7+CD45RA+ naive T cells. This receptor was obtained from a human donor in good health. Some libraries in this study had Jurkat cell RNA spiked in. CDR3 bases: TGTGCCAGCAGCACCGAGGGGACCCAGTACTTC. It yields the protein CASSTEGTQYF.